These 3 T cell receptor beta chains were all obtained from the same sample, sequenced in a study of blood T cell repertoires in COVID-19. Data came from immunoSEQ multiplex PCR; TCRdb stores just in-frame clones and leaves some out. The top ten hold 13% of the sample, which has 150,000 to 200,000 clones, around 79% seen once. Specimen: peripheral blood. All receptors derive from a man between 50 and 59 years old who had recovered from COVID-19.

This chain joins TRBV28 and TRBJ2-7, with D possibly matching TRBD2 (5 bases). The CDR3 totals 14 residues. V was trimmed by 5 bases and J by 0 bases, leaving 11 bases between them. Germline V gene lookup returns CDR1 MDHEN and CDR2 SYDVKM. For the CDR3, the DNA is TGTGCCAGCAGTCGTAGCGAGAGCTCCTACGAGCAGTACTTC. It codes for CASSRSESSYEQYF.

The chain combines TRBV13 with TRBJ2-2; D uncertain. CDR3 length: 15 residues. CDR1 PRHDT and CDR2 FYEKMQ come from the germline V gene (reference sequence). With 4 bases removed from V and 3 bases from J, the gap between germline ends came to 12 bases. DNA for the CDR3: TGTGCCAGCAGCTCCACAGTCTACGACACCGGGGAGCTGTTTTTT. Its translation: CASSSTVYDTGELFF.

The sample holds many counts of this clone. This sequence joins TRBV2 and TRBJ2-5; D unclear. CDR1 and CDR2 from the germline V gene are SNHLY and FYNNEI. The CDR3 has 10 residues. The ends were cut back, 7 bases at V and 5 bases at J, with 5 bases in the middle. The CDR3 DNA reads TGTGCCAGCATTCGGGAGACCCAGTACTTC. Translation: CASIRETQYF. Combining the CDR3 with reference TRBV2 and TRBJ2-5 gives the whole variable domain EPEVTQTPSHQVTQMGQEVILRCVPISNHLYFYWYRQILGQKVEFLVSFYNNEISEKSEIFDDQFSVERPDGSNFTLKIRSTKLEDSAMYFCASIRETQYFGPGTRLLVL.